These T cell receptor beta chains were read from a single sample in a study of shared clonotypes between healthy human individuals. Profiled with immunoSEQ multiplex PCR; TCRdb holds only in-frame clones, not every one. Of hundreds of thousands of clones detected, 55% to 75% appear once; the ten largest clones hold about 1.7%. Sequencing was performed on memory CD4+ T cells sorted from blood. These receptors were collected from a woman aged 25 to 39 in good health. The CDR3 runs from the conserved cysteine through the conserved F or W. A D gene is named only where the DNA matches it firmly. Size values are once, few and many counts, or a class for expanded clones, and some rows have none.

-,TRBJ1-2,TRBV6-6,-,CASSPGTGYGYTF,TGTGCCAGCAGCCCTGGAACAGGATATGGCTACACCTTC
-,TRBJ2-5,TRBV11-2,-,CASSLGREETQYF,TGTGCCAGCAGCTTGGGACGGGAAGAGACCCAGTACTTC
-,TRBJ1-1,TRBV21-1,once,CASSDFVYTIRTEAFF,TGTGCCAGCAGCGATTTTGTCTACACAATTCGCACTGAAGCTTTCTTT
-,TRBJ2-3,TRBV14,-,CASSPYGPDTQYF,TGTGCCAGCAGCCCATACGGCCCAGATACGCAGTATTTT
TRBD1,TRBJ1-1,TRBV10-3,-,CAISGRQGRTEAFF,TGTGCCATCAGTGGACGACAGGGAAGGACTGAAGCTTTCTTT
TRBD1,TRBJ2-7,TRBV7-9,few,CAGDRGTTYEQYF,TGTGCAGGTGACAGGGGCACAACCTACGAGCAGTACTTC
-,TRBJ2-3,TRBV7-9,-,CASSAELDTQYF,TGTGCCAGCAGCGCAGAGCTAGATACGCAGTATTTT
-,TRBJ1-2,TRBV7-9,-,CATGQFDGYTF,TGTGCCACCGGACAGTTTGATGGCTACACCTTC
-,TRBJ2-6,TRBV19,many,CASSKITGAGANVLTF,TGTGCCAGTAGTAAAATAACAGGAGCTGGGGCCAACGTCCTGACTTTC
-,TRBJ2-7,TRBV21-1,-,CASSKYQIQAYEQYF,TGTGCCAGCAGCAAATACCAGATTCAGGCTTACGAGCAGTACTTC
TRBD2,TRBJ2-7,TRBV5-1,few,CASSNGLAGARHF,TGCGCCAGCAGCAACGGACTAGCGGGAGCTAGGCACTTC
-,TRBJ1-1,TRBV28,many,CASKRVGVNTEAFF,TGTGCCAGCAAAAGGGTCGGAGTGAACACTGAAGCTTTCTTT
-,TRBJ1-1,TRBV23-1,once,CASSQWGRVNTEAFF,TGCGCCAGCAGTCAATGGGGGAGGGTGAACACTGAAGCTTTCTTT
-,TRBJ2-3,TRBV28,once,CASSSPRDTQYF,TGTGCCAGCAGTTCTCCCAGGGATACGCAGTATTTT
TRBD1,TRBJ2-6,TRBV4-1,-,CASSQEPTGTGYAGANVLTF,TGCGCCAGCAGCCAAGAACCCACCGGGACAGGGTATGCTGGGGCCAACGTCCTGACTTTC
TRBD1,TRBJ1-4,TRBV27,-,CASSNPPGYQGGGKLFF,TGTGCCAGCAGTAACCCCCCGGGTTACCAGGGGGGTGGGAAACTGTTTTTT
-,TRBJ2-5,TRBV11-2,-,CASSQQGAAGKTQYF,TGTGCCAGCAGCCAACAGGGTGCGGCAGGGAAGACCCAGTACTTC
-,TRBJ1-1,TRBV4-1,-,CASSQEPGMNTEAFF,TGCGCCAGCAGCCAAGAGCCGGGAATGAACACTGAAGCTTTCTTT
TRBD2,TRBJ2-2,TRBV5-1,-,CASSWTSGSPNTGELFF,TGCGCCAGCAGCTGGACTAGCGGGAGCCCTAACACCGGGGAGCTGTTTTTT
-,TRBJ1-1,TRBV2,-,CASSEGRGLMNTEAFF,TGTGCCAGCAGTGAAGGCAGGGGACTGATGAACACTGAAGCTTTCTTT
-,TRBJ2-7,TRBV30,-,CAWKEGSYEQYF,TGTGCCTGGAAGGAGGGATCCTACGAGCAGTACTTC
-,TRBJ2-1,TRBV7-9,-,CASSLALTSTPNNEQFF,TGTGCCAGCAGCTTAGCGCTAACTAGTACGCCCAACAATGAGCAGTTCTTC
-,TRBJ2-3,TRBV19,-,CASRATTSTDTQYF,TGTGCCAGTAGGGCCACTACTAGCACAGATACGCAGTATTTT
TRBD1,TRBJ2-5,TRBV5-4,few,CASSLGDRQETQYF,TGTGCCAGCAGCTTGGGGGACAGACAAGAGACCCAGTACTTC
-,TRBJ2-3,TRBV5-1,few,CASSLGDYTDTQYF,TGCGCCAGCAGCTTAGGGGATTACACAGATACGCAGTATTTT
TRBD2,TRBJ2-7,TRBV19,once,CASSPAGSSYEQYF,TGTGCCAGTAGCCCAGCGGGATCCTCCTACGAGCAGTACTTC
-,TRBJ1-2,TRBV29-1,medium-sized,CSVGEFNYGYTF,TGCAGCGTGGGGGAATTCAACTATGGCTACACCTTC
-,TRBJ2-7,TRBV7-2,-,CASSRGPYEQYF,TGTGCCAGCAGCAGGGGTCCCTACGAGCAGTACTTC
TRBD2,TRBJ2-2,TRBV7-6,-,CATRLAGNTGELFF,TGTGCCACCCGACTAGCGGGAAACACCGGGGAGCTGTTTTTT
-,TRBJ1-5,TRBV7-9,once,CASSFGSLADQPQHF,TGTGCCAGCAGCTTTGGGTCTTTGGCCGATCAGCCCCAGCATTTT
TRBD1,TRBJ1-2,TRBV6-5,many,CASSRPGQGTYGYTF,TGTGCCAGCAGTCGACCGGGACAGGGGACCTATGGCTACACCTTC
TRBD2,TRBJ2-7,TRBV6-6,once,CASSRRTSDNEQYF,TGTGCCAGCAGCCGTAGGACTAGCGACAACGAGCAGTACTTC
-,TRBJ2-3,TRBV28,-,CASSVHTGTTDTQYF,TGTGCCAGCAGTGTTCACACCGGGACCACAGATACGCAGTATTTT
-,TRBJ2-2,TRBV5-2,-,CASSSVGPNTGELFF,TGTGCCAGCAGCTCCGTGGGCCCGAACACCGGGGAGCTGTTTTTT
-,TRBJ2-3,TRBV15,-,CATSRGFGTSSTDTQYF,TGTGCCACCAGCAGAGGCTTCGGGACTTCTAGCACAGATACGCAGTATTTT
TRBD1,TRBJ2-6,TRBV7-9,-,CASSPSTGGGSGANVLTF,TGTGCCAGCAGCCCCTCGACAGGGGGTGGCTCTGGGGCCAACGTCCTGACTTTC
-,TRBJ2-7,TRBV25-1,-,CASSTPGSYEQYF,TGTGCCAGCAGCACTCCCGGTTCCTACGAGCAGTACTTC
-,TRBJ1-2,TRBV9,few,CASSGWTASGNYGYTF,TGTGCCAGCAGCGGATGGACAGCGTCGGGAAACTATGGCTACACCTTC
-,TRBJ2-7,TRBV4-1,-,CASSQVGSAYEQYF,TGCGCCAGCAGCCAAGTAGGTAGCGCCTACGAGCAGTACTTC
-,TRBJ1-1,TRBV10-1,-,CASSRAGRSEAFF,TGCGCCAGCAGTCGGGCGGGCCGGTCTGAAGCTTTCTTT
-,TRBJ2-1,TRBV5-4,few,CASSSTGGGGPYNEQFF,TGTGCCAGCAGCAGCACCGGAGGGGGCGGGCCTTACAATGAGCAGTTCTTC
-,TRBJ2-1,TRBV5-1,-,CASSADSLSYNEQFF,TGCGCCAGCAGCGCAGACTCGCTATCCTACAATGAGCAGTTCTTC
TRBD2,TRBJ2-1,TRBV25-1,-,CASSEGGSVYNEQFF,TGTGCCAGCAGTGAAGGCGGGAGTGTGTACAATGAGCAGTTCTTC
TRBD1,TRBJ2-5,TRBV7-9,-,CASSTDRGRKTQYF,TGTGCCAGCAGCACCGACAGGGGGCGGAAGACCCAGTACTTC
-,TRBJ1-2,TRBV7-2,-,CASSLSKANYGYTF,TGTGCCAGCAGCTTGTCGAAGGCTAACTATGGCTACACCTTC
-,TRBJ2-7,TRBV18,few,CASSPGQRYEQYF,TGTGCCAGCTCACCCGGACAACGCTACGAGCAGTACTTC
TRBD2,TRBJ2-7,TRBV27,-,CASSLRPPLRENSYEQYF,TGTGCCAGCAGTTTAAGGCCCCCATTGCGGGAGAACTCCTACGAGCAGTACTTC
TRBD2,TRBJ2-1,TRBV5-1,-,CASSLGLASRSYNEQFF,TGCGCCAGCAGCCTTGGACTAGCGAGCCGCTCCTACAATGAGCAGTTCTTC